The T cell receptor beta chain described here comes from a study of blood T cell repertoires in COVID-19. Per the original methods: Estimation of nucleated cell counts relied on the amplification of reference gene primers. Profiled with immunoSEQ multiplex PCR; TCRdb holds only in-frame clones, not every one. The DNA gave D and trimming, while V, J and clone size come from that table. The repertoire includes approximately 480,000 clones, roughly 89% of them detected once, and 0.8% to 0.9% sits in the top ten. The Seattle site enrolled patients during active infection and followed them longitudinally. The sequence was obtained from a man younger than 30 with COVID-19, enrolled during active disease. The specimen sequenced was peripheral blood.

The CDR3 nucleotides are TGTGCCACCAGTGATCTCTTTATACAGGGTACGGACACTGAAGCTTTCTTT. Protein product: CATSDLFIQGTDTEAFF. This chain joins TRBV24-1 and TRBJ1-1; D might be TRBD1 (6 bases). Germline CDR1 is KGHDR and CDR2 is SFDVKD. V was cut by 3 bases and J by 3 bases, with 19 bases left in between. The CDR3 covers 17 residues.